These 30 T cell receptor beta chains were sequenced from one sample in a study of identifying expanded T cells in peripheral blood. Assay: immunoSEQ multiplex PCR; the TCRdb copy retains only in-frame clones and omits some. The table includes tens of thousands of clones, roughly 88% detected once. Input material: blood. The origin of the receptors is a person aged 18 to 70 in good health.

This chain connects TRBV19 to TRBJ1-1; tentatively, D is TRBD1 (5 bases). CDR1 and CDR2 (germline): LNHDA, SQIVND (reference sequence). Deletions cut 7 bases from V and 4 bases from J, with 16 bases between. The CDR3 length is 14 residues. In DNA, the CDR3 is TGTGCCAGTAATCCAGGGCTTATCAGCACTGAAGCTTTCTTT. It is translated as CASNPGLISTEAFF. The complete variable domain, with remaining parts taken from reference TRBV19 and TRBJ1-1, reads DGGITQSPKYLFRKEGQNVTLSCEQNLNHDAMYWYRQDPGQGLRLIYYSQIVNDFQKGDIAEGYSVSREKKESFPLTVTSAQKNPTAFYLCASNPGLISTEAFFGQGTRLTVV.

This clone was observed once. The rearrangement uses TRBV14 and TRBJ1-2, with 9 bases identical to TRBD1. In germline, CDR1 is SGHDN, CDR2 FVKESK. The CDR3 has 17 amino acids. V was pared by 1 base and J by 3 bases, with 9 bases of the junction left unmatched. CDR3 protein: CASSQVGTGIGYYGYTF. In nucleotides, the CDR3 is TGTGCCAGCAGCCAAGTCGGGACAGGGATCGGTTACTATGGCTACACCTTC.

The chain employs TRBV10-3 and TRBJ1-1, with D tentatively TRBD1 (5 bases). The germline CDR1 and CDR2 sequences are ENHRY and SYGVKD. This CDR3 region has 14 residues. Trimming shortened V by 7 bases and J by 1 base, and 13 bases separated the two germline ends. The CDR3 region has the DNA TGTGCCATCACCCAACAGGTTTCGAACACTGAAGCTTTCTTT. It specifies CAITQQVSNTEAFF.

DNA of the CDR3: TGTGCCAGCAGCCTCGGGACAGGAGTTAACACTGAAGCTTTCTTT. This sequence encodes CASSLGTGVNTEAFF. The chain uses TRBV7-9 and TRBJ1-1; TRBD1 aligns across 8 bases. Germline CDR1 is SEHNR and CDR2 is FQNEAQ (reference sequence). The CDR3 is made up of 15 amino acids. Trimming cost V 5 bases and J 2 bases; bases outside gene matches: 7.

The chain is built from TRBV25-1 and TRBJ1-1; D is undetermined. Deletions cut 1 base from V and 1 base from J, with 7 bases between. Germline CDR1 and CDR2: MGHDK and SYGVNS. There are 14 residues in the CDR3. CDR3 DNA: TGTGCCAGCAGTGAATTTACCCAGAACACTGAAGCTTTCTTT. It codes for CASSEFTQNTEAFF.

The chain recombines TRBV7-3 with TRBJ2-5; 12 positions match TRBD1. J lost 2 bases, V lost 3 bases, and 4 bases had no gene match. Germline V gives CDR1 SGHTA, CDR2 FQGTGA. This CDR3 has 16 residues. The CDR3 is CASSLGQGAGQETQYF. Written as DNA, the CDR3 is TGTGCCAGCAGCTTGGGACAGGGGGCTGGGCAAGAGACCCAGTACTTC. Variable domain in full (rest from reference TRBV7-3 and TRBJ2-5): GAGVSQTPSNKVTEKGKYVELRCDPISGHTALYWYRQSLGQGPEFLIYFQGTGAADDSGLPNDRFFAVRPEGSVSTLKIQRTERGDSAVYLCASSLGQGAGQETQYFGPGTRLLVL.

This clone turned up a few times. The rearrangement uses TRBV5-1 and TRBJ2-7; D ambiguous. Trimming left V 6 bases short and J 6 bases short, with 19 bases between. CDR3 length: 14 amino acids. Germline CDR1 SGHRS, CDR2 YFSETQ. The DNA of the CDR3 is TGCGCCAGCAAACAGTGGCAGACCTCTGGCGAGCAGTACTTC. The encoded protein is CASKQWQTSGEQYF. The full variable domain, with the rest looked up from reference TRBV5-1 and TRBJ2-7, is KAGVTQTPRYLIKTRGQQVTLSCSPISGHRSVSWYQQTPGQGLQFLFEYFSETQRNKGNFPGRFSGRQFSNSRSEMNVSTLELGDSALYLCASKQWQTSGEQYFGPGTRLTVT.

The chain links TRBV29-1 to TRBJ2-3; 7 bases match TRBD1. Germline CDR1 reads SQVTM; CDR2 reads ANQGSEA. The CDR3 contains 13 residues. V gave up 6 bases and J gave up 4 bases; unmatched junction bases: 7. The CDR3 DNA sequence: TGCAGCGTCCTCGGCAGGGGGTCAGATACGCAGTATTTT. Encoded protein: CSVLGRGSDTQYF.

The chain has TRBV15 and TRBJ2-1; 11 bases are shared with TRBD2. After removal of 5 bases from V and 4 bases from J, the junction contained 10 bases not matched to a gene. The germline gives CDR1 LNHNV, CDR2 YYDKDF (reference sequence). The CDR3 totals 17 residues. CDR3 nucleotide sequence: TGTGCCACCAGCGCCTATTCCTCTAGCGGGGGGTACAATGAGCAGTTCTTC. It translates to CATSAYSSSGGYNEQFF.

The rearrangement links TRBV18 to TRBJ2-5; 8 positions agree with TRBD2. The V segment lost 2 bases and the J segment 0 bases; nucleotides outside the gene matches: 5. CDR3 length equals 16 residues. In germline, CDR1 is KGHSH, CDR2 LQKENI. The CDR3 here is CASSPLLAADQETQYF. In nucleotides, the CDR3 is TGTGCCAGCTCACCATTACTAGCGGCGGACCAAGAGACCCAGTACTTC.

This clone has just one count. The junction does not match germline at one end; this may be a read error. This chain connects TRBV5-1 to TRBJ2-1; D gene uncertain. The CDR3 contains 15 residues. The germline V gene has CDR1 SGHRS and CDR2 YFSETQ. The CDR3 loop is CASSLVPDSHNEQFF. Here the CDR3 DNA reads TGCGCCAGCAGCTTGGTCCCCGACTCCCACAATGAGCAGTTCTTC.

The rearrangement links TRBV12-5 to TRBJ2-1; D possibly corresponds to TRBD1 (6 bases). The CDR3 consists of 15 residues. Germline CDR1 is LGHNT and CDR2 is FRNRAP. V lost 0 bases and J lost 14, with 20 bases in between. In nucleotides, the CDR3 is TGTGCTAGTGGTTTGGTACGCGTCCCCTCAGGGGCCGAGTTCTTC. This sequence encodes CASGLVRVPSGAEFF.

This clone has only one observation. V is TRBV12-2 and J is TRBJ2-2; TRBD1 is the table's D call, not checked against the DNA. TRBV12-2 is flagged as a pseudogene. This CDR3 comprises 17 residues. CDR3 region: CASTIHSQGENTGELFF. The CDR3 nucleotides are TGTGCAAGTACTATACACTCGCAGGGTGAGAACACCGGGGAGCTGTTTTTT.

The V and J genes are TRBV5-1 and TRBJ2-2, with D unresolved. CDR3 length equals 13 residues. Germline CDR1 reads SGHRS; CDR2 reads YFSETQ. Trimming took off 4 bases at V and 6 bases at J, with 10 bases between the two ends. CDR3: CASSPTEPGELFF. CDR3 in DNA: TGCGCCAGCAGCCCCACCGAACCCGGGGAGCTGTTTTTT.

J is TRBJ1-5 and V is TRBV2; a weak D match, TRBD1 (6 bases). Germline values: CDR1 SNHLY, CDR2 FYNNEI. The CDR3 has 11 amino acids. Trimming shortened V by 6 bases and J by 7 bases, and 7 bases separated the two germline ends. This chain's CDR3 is CASSRGQPQHF. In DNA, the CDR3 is TGTGCCAGCAGCAGGGGCCAGCCCCAGCATTTT.

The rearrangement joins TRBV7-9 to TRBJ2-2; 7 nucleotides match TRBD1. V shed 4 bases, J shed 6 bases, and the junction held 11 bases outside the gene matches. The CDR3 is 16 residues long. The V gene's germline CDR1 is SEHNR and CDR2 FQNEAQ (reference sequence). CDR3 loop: CASSSKTGKDPGELFF. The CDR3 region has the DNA TGTGCCAGCAGCTCCAAGACAGGGAAGGACCCCGGGGAGCTGTTTTTT.

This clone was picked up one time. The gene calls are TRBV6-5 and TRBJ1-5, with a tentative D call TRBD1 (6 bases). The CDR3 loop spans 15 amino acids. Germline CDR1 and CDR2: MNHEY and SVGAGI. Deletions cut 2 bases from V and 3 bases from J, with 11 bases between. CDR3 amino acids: CASSYDGQPNQPQHF. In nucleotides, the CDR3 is TGTGCCAGCAGTTACGACGGACAGCCCAATCAGCCCCAGCATTTT.

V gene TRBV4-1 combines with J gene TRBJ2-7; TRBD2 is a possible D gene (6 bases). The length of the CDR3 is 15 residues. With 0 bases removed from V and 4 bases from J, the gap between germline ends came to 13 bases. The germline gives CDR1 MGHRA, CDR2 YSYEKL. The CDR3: CASSQDPGGPYEQYF. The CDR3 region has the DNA TGCGCCAGCAGCCAAGATCCAGGAGGGCCATACGAGCAGTACTTC.

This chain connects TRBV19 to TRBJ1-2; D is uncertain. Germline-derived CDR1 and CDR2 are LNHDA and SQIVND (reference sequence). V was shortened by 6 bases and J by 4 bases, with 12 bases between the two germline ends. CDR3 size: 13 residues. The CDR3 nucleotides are TGTGCCAGTAGATCACCGGGCGGCTATGGCTACACCTTC. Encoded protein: CASRSPGGYGYTF.

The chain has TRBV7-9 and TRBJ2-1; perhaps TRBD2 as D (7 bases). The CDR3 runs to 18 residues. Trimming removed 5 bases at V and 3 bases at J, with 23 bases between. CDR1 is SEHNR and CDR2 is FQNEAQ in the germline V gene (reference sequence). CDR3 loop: CASSPYPRGPRNYNEQFF. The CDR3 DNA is TGTGCCAGCAGCCCTTATCCGCGGGGGCCAAGGAACTACAATGAGCAGTTCTTC.

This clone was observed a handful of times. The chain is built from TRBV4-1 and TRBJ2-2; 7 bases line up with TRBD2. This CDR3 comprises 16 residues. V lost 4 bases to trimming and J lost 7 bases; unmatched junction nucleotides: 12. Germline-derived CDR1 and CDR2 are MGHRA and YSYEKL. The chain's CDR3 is CASSLSGTNDHGELFF. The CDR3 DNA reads TGCGCCAGCAGCCTTTCCGGGACTAACGATCACGGGGAGCTGTTTTTT.

The CDR3 nucleotides are TGTGCCAGCTCTTCAGAATCAGCAGACACCATATATTTT. Its translation is CASSSESADTIYF. V and J are TRBV18 and TRBJ1-3; D call uncertain. The CDR3 contains 13 residues. Trimming stripped 6 bases from V and 8 bases from J, with 14 bases between. Germline lookup yields CDR1 KGHSH and CDR2 LQKENI.

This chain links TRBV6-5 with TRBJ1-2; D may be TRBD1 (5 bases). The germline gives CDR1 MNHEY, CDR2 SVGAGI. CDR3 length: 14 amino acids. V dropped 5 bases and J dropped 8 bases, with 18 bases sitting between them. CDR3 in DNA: TGTGCCAGCAGTCCCACGGGGGTGGTCGGCGGCTACACCTTC. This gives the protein CASSPTGVVGGYTF.

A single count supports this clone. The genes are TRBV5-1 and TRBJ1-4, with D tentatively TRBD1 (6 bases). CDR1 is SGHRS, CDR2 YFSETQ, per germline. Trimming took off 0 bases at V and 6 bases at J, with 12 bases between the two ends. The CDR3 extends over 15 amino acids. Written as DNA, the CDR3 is TGCGCCAGCAGCTTGGGCAGGGGACGTTATGAAAAACTGTTTTTT. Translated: CASSLGRGRYEKLFF.

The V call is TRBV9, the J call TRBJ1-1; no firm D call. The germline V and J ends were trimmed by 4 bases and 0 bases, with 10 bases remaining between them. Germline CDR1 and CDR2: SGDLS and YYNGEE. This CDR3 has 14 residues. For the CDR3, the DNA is TGTGCCAGCAGCCCTCATGACATGAACACTGAAGCTTTCTTT. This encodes CASSPHDMNTEAFF.

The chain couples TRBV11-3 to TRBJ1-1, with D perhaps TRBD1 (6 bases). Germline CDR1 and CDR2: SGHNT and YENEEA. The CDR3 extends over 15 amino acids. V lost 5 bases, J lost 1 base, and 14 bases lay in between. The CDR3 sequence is CASSTTDRQNTEAFF. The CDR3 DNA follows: TGTGCCAGCAGCACCACGGACAGACAGAACACTGAAGCTTTCTTT.

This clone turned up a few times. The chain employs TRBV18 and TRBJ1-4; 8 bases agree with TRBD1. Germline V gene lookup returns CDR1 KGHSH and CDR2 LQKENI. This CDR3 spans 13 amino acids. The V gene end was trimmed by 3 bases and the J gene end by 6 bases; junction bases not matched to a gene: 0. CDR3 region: CASSPGQDEKLFF. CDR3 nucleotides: TGTGCCAGCTCACCGGGACAGGATGAAAAACTGTTTTTT.

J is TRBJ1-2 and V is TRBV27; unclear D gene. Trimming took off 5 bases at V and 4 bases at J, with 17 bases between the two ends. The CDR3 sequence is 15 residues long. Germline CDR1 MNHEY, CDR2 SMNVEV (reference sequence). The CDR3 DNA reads TGTGCCAGCAGTCCTACACCCCTTCCTCTCTATGGCTACACCTTC. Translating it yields CASSPTPLPLYGYTF.

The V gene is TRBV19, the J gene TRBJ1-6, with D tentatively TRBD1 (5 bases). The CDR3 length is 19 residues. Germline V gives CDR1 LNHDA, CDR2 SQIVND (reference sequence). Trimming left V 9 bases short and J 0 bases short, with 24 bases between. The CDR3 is CASNSRGRGGSSYNSPLHF. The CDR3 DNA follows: TGTGCCAGCAACTCCCGGGGCCGAGGCGGGAGCTCCTATAATTCACCCCTCCACTTT.

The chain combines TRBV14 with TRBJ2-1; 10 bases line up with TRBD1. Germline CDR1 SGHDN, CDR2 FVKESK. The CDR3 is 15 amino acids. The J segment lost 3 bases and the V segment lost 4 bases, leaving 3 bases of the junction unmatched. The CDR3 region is CASSPRTGGYNEQFF. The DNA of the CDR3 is TGTGCCAGCAGCCCGAGGACAGGGGGCTACAATGAGCAGTTCTTC.